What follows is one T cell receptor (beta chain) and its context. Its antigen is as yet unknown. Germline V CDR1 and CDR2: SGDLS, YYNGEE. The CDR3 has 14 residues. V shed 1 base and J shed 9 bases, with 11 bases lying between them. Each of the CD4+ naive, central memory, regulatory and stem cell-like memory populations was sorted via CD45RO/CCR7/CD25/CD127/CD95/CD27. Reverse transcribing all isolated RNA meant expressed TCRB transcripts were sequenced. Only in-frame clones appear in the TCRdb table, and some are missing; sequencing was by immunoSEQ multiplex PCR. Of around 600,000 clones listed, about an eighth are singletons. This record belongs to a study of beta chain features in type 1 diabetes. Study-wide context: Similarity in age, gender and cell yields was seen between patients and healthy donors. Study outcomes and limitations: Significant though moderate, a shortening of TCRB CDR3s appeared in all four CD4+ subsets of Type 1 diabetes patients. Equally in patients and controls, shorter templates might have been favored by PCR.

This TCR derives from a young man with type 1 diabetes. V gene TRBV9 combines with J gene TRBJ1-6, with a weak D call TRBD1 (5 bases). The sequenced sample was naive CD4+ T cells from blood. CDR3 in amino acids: CASSVIGDGSPLHF. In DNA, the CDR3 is TGTGCCAGCAGCGTAATAGGGGATGGTTCACCCCTCCACTTT.